These 28 T cell receptor beta chains originate from one sample sequenced in a study of T cells in Graves' hyperthyroidism and ophthalmopathy. Amplification of TCR beta CDR3 regions was performed using RNA transcripts as template. First-round RT-PCR with HTBI primers amplified the TCR CDR3 region. TCRdb itself ran the multiplex PCR reads through MiXCR, one entry per CDR3 protein. The table includes roughly 740,000 distinct CDR3 sequences, around 15% detected once. Sequencing was carried out using blood. All receptors come from a man between 18 and 29 years old with Graves' hyperthyroidism.

This clonotype was observed many times. The V and J genes are TRBV27 and TRBJ2-7; D is ambiguous. V lost 6 bases to trimming and J lost 6 bases, with 21 bases between them. The germline V gene has CDR1 MNHEY and CDR2 SMNVEV (reference sequence). The CDR3 sequence is 15 residues long. CDR3 in amino acids: CASSNIQDGSGEQYF. The CDR3 nucleotides are TGTGCCAGCAGCAACATCCAGGACGGTTCAGGCGAGCAGTACTTC.

Notes on this clonotype: At one boundary the junction diverges from the germline segment, which might be a read error. The chain joins TRBV7-9 to TRBJ2-7; 8 nucleotides line up with TRBD2. The CDR3 spans 16 residues. The germline V gene encodes CDR1 SEHNR and CDR2 FQNEAQ (reference sequence). In DNA, the CDR3 is TGCGCCAGCAGCCAAGTGGGCGGGGGGACCTCCTACGAGCAGTACTTC. Protein product: CASSQVGGGTSYEQYF.

Of note for this clonotype: At one of its ends the junction is not consistent with the germline gene, which may arise from a read error. The rearrangement uses TRBV10-3 and TRBJ1-1, with a tentative D call TRBD1 (5 bases). This CDR3 is 14 amino acids long. CDR1 is ENHRY, CDR2 SYGVKD, per germline. CDR3 protein: CTISGGGIGTEAFF. The DNA of the CDR3 is TGTACCATCAGTGGGGGGGGGATCGGCACTGAAGCTTTCTTT.

The rearrangement joins TRBV30 to TRBJ2-2; TRBD1 matches 7 bases. This CDR3 contains 14 residues. The germline V gene encodes CDR1 GTSNPN and CDR2 SVGIG (reference sequence). The V segment lost 3 bases and the J segment 4 bases; nucleotides outside the gene matches: 5. This CDR3 reads CAWRGAGGTGELFF. In DNA form, the CDR3 reads TGTGCCTGGAGAGGGGCAGGGGGCACCGGGGAGCTGTTTTTT.

The chain uses TRBV10-3 and TRBJ1-2; D is unresolved. From germline, CDR1 is ENHRY and CDR2 SYGVKD. The ends were cut back, 4 bases at V and 6 bases at J, with 12 bases in the middle. This CDR3 spans 13 amino acids. The CDR3 loop reads CAISAGQADGYTF. As DNA, the CDR3 is TGTGCCATCAGTGCGGGCCAGGCCGATGGCTACACCTTC.

The rearrangement uses TRBV13 and TRBJ1-1, with D perhaps matching TRBD1 (5 bases). V was trimmed by 4 bases and J by 1 base, leaving 13 bases between them. CDR3 length: 15 residues. CDR1 is PRHDT and CDR2 is FYEKMQ in the germline V gene (reference sequence). CDR3 DNA: TGTGCCAGCAGCTCCTTAGGACACAAGAACACTGAAGCTTTCTTT. This gives the protein CASSSLGHKNTEAFF.

In the case of this clonotype: This may come from a read error, since a much larger clone is one base off. This sequence joins TRBV2 and TRBJ2-1, with D perhaps being TRBD1 or TRBD2 (6 bases each). Looked up from germline, CDR1 is SNHLY and CDR2 is FYNNEI. This CDR3 is 13 amino acids long. The CDR3 sequence is CARSDEGGVEQFF. The DNA of the CDR3 is TGTGCCCGCAGTGATGAGGGGGGAGTTGAGCAGTTCTTC.

Concerning this clonotype: The junction shows a germline mismatch at one end, possibly a read error. V and J are TRBV28 and TRBJ2-1, with TRBD2 identical over 10 bases. The CDR3 is made up of 15 amino acids. CDR1 is MDHEN and CDR2 is SYDVKM in the germline V gene. The CDR3 region is CASSLLTSGTDEQFF. DNA for the CDR3: TGTGCCAGCAGCTTATTAACTAGCGGGACCGATGAGCAGTTCTTC.

This clonotype came up a few times. V and J are TRBV15 and TRBJ1-2, with D possibly TRBD1 on 5 matching bases. The CDR3 is 13 amino acids. V gave up 0 bases and J gave up 8 bases, with 10 bases separating them. Germline CDR1 reads LNHNV; CDR2 reads YYDKDF (reference sequence). Here the CDR3 reads CATSREGTGGYTF. The CDR3 region has the DNA TGTGCCACCAGCAGAGAGGGGACGGGGGGCTACACCTTC.

In its sample, this clonotype was seen many times. J is TRBJ1-1 and V is TRBV7-9; D possibly corresponds to TRBD1 (5 bases). The CDR3 spans 13 residues. V lost 5 bases and J lost 6, with 13 bases in between. The germline gives CDR1 SEHNR, CDR2 FQNEAQ (reference sequence). The CDR3 loop is CASSLGGGAEAFF. The CDR3 region has the DNA TGTGCCAGCAGCCTGGGGGGGGGGGCTGAAGCTTTCTTT.

This clonotype has a count of ten or more. The CDR3 nucleotides read TGTGCCAGCAGTTTGAACAGGGTCTTTGAGCAGTTCTTC. It is translated as CASSLNRVFEQFF. The V call is TRBV28, the J call TRBJ2-1, with D perhaps matching TRBD1 (6 bases). CDR1 and CDR2 (germline): MDHEN, SYDVKM. Trimming took off 3 bases at V and 9 bases at J, with 12 bases between the two ends. There are 13 residues in the CDR3.

The chain recombines TRBV18 with TRBJ2-2, with D tentatively TRBD2 (6 bases). Germline values: CDR1 KGHSH, CDR2 LQKENI. The CDR3 length is 16 residues. Between the trimmed V and J ends, which lost 4 bases and 4 bases, there was a span of 16 bases. CDR3 nucleotide sequence: TGTGCCAGCTCACTAACCGGGACTGCAATCACCGGGGAGCTGTTTTTT. Residues: CASSLTGTAITGELFF.

In its sample, this clonotype was seen a few times. The CDR3: CASSRGPNSYEQYF. The CDR3 coding sequence is TGTGCCAGCAGCCGCGGACCGAACTCCTACGAGCAGTACTTC. The chain uses TRBV11-3 and TRBJ2-7; no reliable D call. The ends were cut back, 5 bases at V and 0 bases at J, with 11 bases in the middle. Germline V gene data show CDR1 as SGHNT and CDR2 as YENEEA. The CDR3 sequence is 14 residues long.

The chain has TRBV15 and TRBJ2-2; TRBD1 matches at 9 bases. The trim removed 5 bases at V and 0 bases at J, leaving 4 bases unmatched. Germline V gene data show CDR1 as LNHNV and CDR2 as YYDKDF (reference sequence). The CDR3 runs 16 residues. CDR3 sequence reads: CATSDRGYANTGELFF. The CDR3 nucleotides are TGTGCCACCAGCGACAGGGGGTACGCGAACACCGGGGAGCTGTTTTTT.

This clonotype was seen a handful of times. This chain uses TRBV6-5 with TRBJ1-5, with D uncertain. The V end lost 3 bases, the J end lost 6 bases, and 9 bases lay between the germline ends. Germline loops: CDR1 MNHEY, CDR2 SVGAGI. The CDR3 has 13 amino acids. CDR3: CASSYQIGQPQHF. The CDR3 nucleotides read TGTGCCAGCAGTTATCAGATCGGTCAGCCCCAGCATTTT.

This clonotype was seen a handful of times. The rearrangement uses TRBV7-3 and TRBJ2-2; TRBD2 is a possible D gene (5 bases). The length of the CDR3 is 13 residues. In germline, CDR1 is SGHTA, CDR2 FQGTGA. V was trimmed by 1 base and J by 13 bases, leaving 13 bases between them. This chain's CDR3 is CASSLSIGGGLFF. The DNA for the CDR3 is TGTGCCAGCAGCTTAAGTATCGGCGGAGGGCTGTTTTTT.

The sample holds a few counts of this clonotype. The J gene is TRBJ2-7, the V gene TRBV5-4; 8 bases are a match to TRBD1. Trimming cost V 5 bases and J 0 bases; bases outside gene matches: 1. The CDR3 contains 13 residues. Germline loops: CDR1 SGHNT, CDR2 YYREEE (reference sequence). The CDR3 DNA reads TGTGCCAGCAGGGACAGGGCCTCCTACGAGCAGTACTTC. It is translated as CASRDRASYEQYF.

This clonotype has more than one count but fewer than ten. This sequence joins TRBV6-2 or TRBV6-3 and TRBJ1-4; D perhaps matches TRBD1 (5 bases). The V and J ends lost 5 bases and 7 bases respectively, with 14 bases between them. Germline-derived CDR1 and CDR2 are MNHEY and SVGEGT. The CDR3 covers 14 residues. CDR3 nucleotides: TGTGCCAGCAGTGAATCCCCTGGGGGTGAAAAACTGTTTTTT. Protein sequence: CASSESPGGEKLFF.

This clonotype has at least ten counts. The V gene is TRBV11-3, the J gene TRBJ2-2; 8 positions match TRBD1. Germline V gene lookup returns CDR1 SGHNT and CDR2 YENEEA. The CDR3 contains 14 residues. Germline trimming cut 5 bases from V and 6 bases from J; bases unmatched to any gene: 5. The CDR3 here is CASSPQQGAGELFF. The CDR3 DNA follows: TGTGCCAGCAGCCCCCAACAGGGGGCCGGGGAGCTGTTTTTT.

This clonotype has a handful of counts. This chain joins TRBV25-1 and TRBJ2-3; TRBD2 agrees at 9 bases. Trimming at V came to 3 bases and at J to 2 bases, leaving 6 bases not matched to a gene. The CDR3 runs 16 residues. Germline loops: CDR1 MGHDK, CDR2 SYGVNS. CDR3 amino acids: CASSEFSGRTTDTQYF. The DNA of the CDR3 is TGTGCCAGCAGTGAGTTTAGCGGGAGAACCACAGATACGCAGTATTTT. Complete variable domain (other parts from reference TRBV25-1 and TRBJ2-3): EADIYQTPRYLVIGTGKKITLECSQTMGHDKMYWYQQDPGMELHLIHYSYGVNSTEKGDLSSESTVSRIRTEHFPLTLESARPSHTSQYLCASSEFSGRTTDTQYFGPGTRLTVL.

The CDR3 DNA reads TGCAGTGCTAGAGAAGGACTAGCTCTTCGTACAGATACGCAGTATTTT. It yields the protein CSAREGLALRTDTQYF. The chain recombines TRBV20-1 with TRBJ2-3; 8 positions agree with TRBD2. CDR3 length equals 16 residues. CDR1 is DFQATT and CDR2 is SNEGSKA in the germline V gene (reference sequence). V gave up 0 bases and J gave up 3 bases; unmatched junction bases: 8.

This clonotype was detected a few times. The V call is TRBV20-1, the J call TRBJ2-3; D might be TRBD2 (6 bases). This CDR3 contains 16 residues. Germline V lookup: CDR1 DFQATT, CDR2 SNEGSKA (reference sequence). With 0 bases removed from V and 1 base from J, the gap between germline ends came to 14 bases. In DNA, the CDR3 is TGCAGTGCTAGAGATCCCACTAGCAGACGCACAGATACGCAGTATTTT. This translates into CSARDPTSRRTDTQYF.

The rearrangement uses TRBV28 and TRBJ2-7; D is uncertain. The CDR3 spans 12 residues. V lost 8 bases and J lost 2, with 10 bases in between. CDR1 MDHEN and CDR2 SYDVKM come from the germline V gene. CDR3 sequence (DNA): TGTGCCAGCGCCCCTCTTCCCTACGAGCAGTACTTC. It yields the protein CASAPLPYEQYF. The variable domain in full, completed from reference TRBV28 and TRBJ2-7, reads DVKVTQSSRYLVKRTGEKVFLECVQDMDHENMFWYRQDPGLGLRLIYFSYDVKMKEKGDIPEGYSVSREKKERFSLILESASTNQTSMYLCASAPLPYEQYFGPGTRLTVT.

The chain uses TRBV7-9 and TRBJ2-2, with TRBD2 matching over 11 bases. The germline gives CDR1 SEHNR, CDR2 FQNEAQ (reference sequence). The V gene end was trimmed by 6 bases and the J gene end by 0 bases; junction bases not matched to a gene: 6. This CDR3 comprises 17 residues. CDR3 bases: TGTGCCAGCAGAAAGGGACTAGCGGAAGCGAACACCGGGGAGCTGTTTTTT. Translated: CASRKGLAEANTGELFF. The whole variable domain, filled in from reference TRBV7-9 and TRBJ2-2, reads DTGVSQNPRHKITKRGQNVTFRCDPISEHNRLYWYRQTLGQGPEFLTYFQNEAQLEKSRLLSDRFSAERPKGSFSTLEIQRTEQGDSAMYLCASRKGLAEANTGELFFGEGSRLTVL.

This clonotype was picked up many times. V usage is TRBV12-3 or TRBV12-4 and J usage is TRBJ2-1, with 7 nucleotides matching TRBD2. There are 16 residues in the CDR3. J gave up 4 bases and V 5 bases, and 11 bases lay outside the gene matches. The CDR3 DNA sequence: TGTGCCAGCAGTCCGACCCGGGGGGATTGGTACAATGAGCAGTTCTTC. It encodes CASSPTRGDWYNEQFF.

The V call is TRBV20-1, the J call TRBJ2-2; the match to TRBD2 covers 10 bases. The CDR3 length is 17 residues. Trimming cost V 2 bases and J 0 bases; bases outside gene matches: 6. Germline values: CDR1 DFQATT, CDR2 SNEGSKA (reference sequence). Here the CDR3 reads CSARPTLAGANTGELFF. DNA of the CDR3: TGCAGTGCTAGACCCACTCTAGCGGGGGCGAACACCGGGGAGCTGTTTTTT.

This clonotype was recorded at least ten times. The junction does not match germline at one end; this may be a read error. The chain recombines TRBV7-3 with TRBJ2-1, with unresolved D. CDR1 is SGHTA, CDR2 FQGTGA, per germline. The CDR3 totals 14 residues. CDR3 sequence reads: CAISLNGNYNEQFF. CDR3 DNA sequence: TGTGCCATCAGCTTAAACGGCAACTACAATGAGCAGTTCTTC.

This clonotype was seen many times. The chain recombines TRBV6-5 with TRBJ2-5; perhaps TRBD2 as D (5 bases). V was shortened by 0 bases and J by 4 bases, with 9 bases between the two germline ends. The CDR3 loop spans 14 amino acids. The V gene's germline CDR1 is MNHEY and CDR2 SVGAGI. The CDR3 loop is CASSYSKLGETQYF. The CDR3 DNA is TGTGCCAGCAGTTACTCGAAACTAGGAGAGACCCAGTACTTC.